The 24 T cell receptor beta chains below come from one sample, sequenced in a study of blood T cell repertoires in COVID-19. Profiled with immunoSEQ multiplex PCR; TCRdb holds only in-frame clones, not every one. Seen here are hundreds of thousands of clones, approximately 88% observed once, and the top ten hold about 8.6%. Sequenced: peripheral blood. The source is a young man with active or convalescent COVID-19.

This chain connects TRBV29-1 to TRBJ2-1; TRBD1 might be the D (6 bases). Germline V gene sequence: CDR1 SQVTM, CDR2 ANQGSEA. V was shortened by 7 bases and J by 4 bases, with 17 bases between the two germline ends. The CDR3 runs 14 residues. DNA for the CDR3: TGCAGCGGGAAAACAGGGAAGGGTTACAATGAGCAGTTCTTC. It encodes CSGKTGKGYNEQFF.

V is TRBV5-4 and J is TRBJ1-6; 9 bases are a match to TRBD1. This CDR3 is built from 17 residues. The V gene's germline CDR1 is SGHNT and CDR2 YYREEE (reference sequence). V gave up 4 bases and J gave up 7 bases; unmatched junction bases: 12. CDR3 nucleotide sequence: TGTGCCAGCAGCCGAACAGGGGGCAGAAGTGGCAATTCACCCCTCCACTTT. The encoded protein is CASSRTGGRSGNSPLHF.

The chain is built from TRBV4-3 and TRBJ1-6; D is unresolved. Looked up from germline, CDR1 is LGHNA and CDR2 is YSLEER. The CDR3 contains 17 residues. V was clipped by 0 bases and J by 9 bases, with 18 bases between them. As DNA, the CDR3 is TGCGCCAGCAGCCAAGATCGATCGGGGAGCGGCGGTTCACCCCTCCACTTT. It translates to CASSQDRSGSGGSPLHF.

The chain has TRBV19 and TRBJ2-1, with 9 bases that match TRBD1. The germline V gene has CDR1 LNHDA and CDR2 SQIVND (reference sequence). After removal of 5 bases from V and 2 bases from J, the junction contained 1 base not matched to a gene. This CDR3 comprises 14 residues. The CDR3 loop is CASSGQGTYNEQFF. The CDR3 coding sequence is TGTGCCAGTAGTGGACAGGGGACCTACAATGAGCAGTTCTTC.

This chain links TRBV6-5 with TRBJ1-1, with D possibly being TRBD1 (5 bases). The germline V and J ends were trimmed by 4 bases and 0 bases, with 12 bases remaining between them. Looked up from germline, CDR1 is MNHEY and CDR2 is SVGAGI. The CDR3 is 15 residues long. The CDR3 region is CASSSYRNLNTEAFF. Here the CDR3 DNA reads TGTGCCAGCAGTTCCTACAGGAACTTGAACACTGAAGCTTTCTTT.

The chain has TRBV11-2 and TRBJ2-3, with unresolved D. The germline V and J ends were trimmed by 1 base and 0 bases, with 5 bases remaining between them. The CDR3 has 14 amino acids. Germline values: CDR1 SGHAT, CDR2 FQNNGV. This CDR3 reads CASSLGGSTDTQYF. DNA for the CDR3: TGTGCCAGCAGCTTAGGAGGAAGCACAGATACGCAGTATTTT.

V is TRBV6-4 and J is TRBJ2-3; 8 bases line up with TRBD2. V shed 4 bases and J 5 bases; nucleotides not matched to a gene: 14. CDR3 size: 17 residues. Germline V gene sequence: CDR1 MRHNA, CDR2 SNTAGT. The CDR3 sequence: CASSASGVAGRGDTQYF. CDR3 in DNA: TGTGCCAGCAGTGCCTCGGGGGTAGCGGGGCGCGGAGATACGCAGTATTTT.

V gene TRBV5-4 combines with J gene TRBJ1-3; unclear D gene. The CDR3 length is 16 residues. V shed 0 bases and J shed 0 bases, with 10 bases lying between them. The V gene's germline CDR1 is SGHNT and CDR2 YYREEE (reference sequence). This chain's CDR3 is CASSLAAGASGNTIYF. CDR3 DNA: TGTGCCAGCAGCTTGGCGGCGGGTGCCTCTGGAAACACCATATATTTT.

This chain uses TRBV11-2 with TRBJ2-7; D gene ambiguous. Trimming took 6 bases from V and 1 from J, leaving 10 bases between them. This CDR3 spans 13 amino acids. Germline CDR1 SGHAT, CDR2 FQNNGV. The CDR3 protein is CASSLQNSYEQYF. The CDR3 DNA reads as TGTGCCAGCAGTCTACAGAATTCCTACGAGCAGTACTTC.

The V gene is TRBV5-1, the J gene TRBJ1-3; no definite D call. The CDR3 covers 14 residues. CDR1 SGHRS and CDR2 YFSETQ come from the germline V gene. Trimming pared 2 bases from V and 2 bases from J, leaving 8 bases between. The CDR3: CASSFGSPGNTIYF. CDR3 nucleotides: TGCGCCAGCAGCTTCGGGAGTCCTGGAAACACCATATATTTT. The full variable domain, rest sourced from reference TRBV5-1 and TRBJ1-3, is KAGVTQTPRYLIKTRGQQVTLSCSPISGHRSVSWYQQTPGQGLQFLFEYFSETQRNKGNFPGRFSGRQFSNSRSEMNVSTLELGDSALYLCASSFGSPGNTIYFGEGSWLTVV.

This clone was observed a few times. J is TRBJ1-2 and V is TRBV4-1; 7 bases line up with TRBD1. CDR1 and CDR2 from the germline V gene are MGHRA and YSYEKL. The V and J ends lost 1 base and 5 bases, in that order; junction bases with no gene match: 4. The CDR3 totals 14 residues. The CDR3: CASSQGDSDYGYTF. Here the CDR3 DNA reads TGCGCCAGCAGCCAAGGGGACAGTGATTATGGCTACACCTTC.

This chain connects TRBV12-3 or TRBV12-4 to TRBJ1-1; tentatively, D is TRBD1 (6 bases). The CDR3 sequence is 13 residues long. V lost 7 bases and J lost 4, with 13 bases in between. The CDR3 reads CASNLDRSTEAFF. The CDR3 nucleotides read TGTGCCAGCAACCTGGACAGAAGCACTGAAGCTTTCTTT.

The J gene is TRBJ1-2, the V gene TRBV6-5; D perhaps matches TRBD1 (6 bases). The ends were cut back, 2 bases at V and 8 bases at J, with 18 bases in the middle. The CDR3 spans 15 residues. Germline lookup yields CDR1 MNHEY and CDR2 SVGAGI. The chain's CDR3 is CASSYLVGALSGYTF. The CDR3 DNA is TGTGCCAGCAGTTACCTCGTGGGGGCCTTAAGCGGCTACACCTTC.

The chain carries TRBV9 and TRBJ1-3, with a weak D call TRBD1 (6 bases). The V end was cut by 0 bases, the J end by 0 bases, with 7 bases between. Germline assignment: CDR1 SGDLS and CDR2 YYNGEE. This CDR3 has 15 residues. Here the CDR3 DNA reads TGTGCCAGCAGCGTAGGGACAGTCTCTGGAAACACCATATATTTT. It specifies CASSVGTVSGNTIYF.

The rearrangement uses TRBV6-5 and TRBJ2-7; 8 bases line up with TRBD1. CDR3 size: 13 residues. The junction had 3 bases not matched to a gene; V was cut back by 5 bases and J by 3 bases. Germline CDR1 is MNHEY and CDR2 is SVGAGI. Here the CDR3 DNA reads TGTGCCAGCAGTCCCGGGACAGGCTACGAGCAGTACTTC. Its protein product is CASSPGTGYEQYF.

CDR3 residues: CASSQDNRESSNQPQHF. CDR3 bases: TGTGCCAGCAGCCAAGATAACAGGGAAAGTAGCAATCAGCCCCAGCATTTT. This chain connects TRBV3-1 (or the pseudogene TRBV3-2) to TRBJ1-5; D is possibly TRBD1 (6 bases). Trimming took 0 bases from V and 0 from J, leaving 12 bases between them. CDR3 size: 17 residues. Germline V gene data show CDR1 as LGHDT and CDR2 as YNNKEL (reference sequence).

The chain links TRBV5-4 to TRBJ1-2; 7 bases are a match to TRBD1. Trimming took 4 bases from V and 6 from J; bases not matched to a gene: 6. Germline V gene sequence: CDR1 SGHNT, CDR2 YYREEE (reference sequence). This CDR3 is built from 13 residues. CDR3 amino acids: CASSPPRGDGYTF. The DNA for the CDR3 is TGTGCCAGCAGCCCACCCAGGGGGGATGGCTACACCTTC.

CDR3: CASSLGDRPKDLYGYTF. In DNA form, the CDR3 reads TGTGCCAGCAGTTTAGGGGACAGACCTAAGGATCTCTATGGCTACACCTTC. V and J are TRBV27 and TRBJ1-2; 7 bases are a match to TRBD1. Looked up from germline, CDR1 is MNHEY and CDR2 is SMNVEV (reference sequence). V shed 2 bases and J 4 bases; nucleotides not matched to a gene: 13. CDR3 length: 17 residues.

The chain joins TRBV6-5 to TRBJ1-3, with unresolved D. CDR1 is MNHEY and CDR2 is SVGAGI in the germline V gene. The ends were cut back, 7 bases at V and 0 bases at J, with 10 bases in the middle. The CDR3 is 14 residues long. Here the CDR3 DNA reads TGTGCCAGCAAGCTCGACAACTCTGGAAACACCATATATTTT. Translation gives CASKLDNSGNTIYF.

This chain links TRBV10-2 with TRBJ1-2; 10 bases fit TRBD1. Per germline, CDR1 WSHSY and CDR2 SAAADI. V trimming: 6 bases; J trimming: 2 bases; junction bases outside the gene matches: 3. The CDR3 length is 14 residues. CDR3 sequence (DNA): TGCGCCAGCAGCACGGACAGGGGGAACTATGGCTACACCTTC. Translation: CASSTDRGNYGYTF.

This chain connects TRBV10-3 to TRBJ2-1; a weak D match, TRBD2 (5 bases). CDR1 is ENHRY and CDR2 is SYGVKD in the germline V gene. V lost 4 bases, J lost 8 bases, and 12 bases lay in between. The CDR3 extends over 13 amino acids. In DNA, the CDR3 is TGTGCCATCAGTGCTACGGGGTACGATGAGCAGTTCTTC. Translating gives CAISATGYDEQFF.

The J gene is TRBJ1-6, the V gene TRBV10-3; D might be TRBD1 (5 bases). The V end was cut by 5 bases, the J end by 5 bases, with 13 bases between. Germline V gives CDR1 ENHRY, CDR2 SYGVKD. CDR3 length: 15 amino acids. This CDR3 reads CAISHRQLDNSPLHF. Written as DNA, the CDR3 is TGTGCCATCAGTCATAGACAGCTAGATAATTCACCCCTCCACTTT.

V usage is TRBV27 and J usage is TRBJ1-1; D might be TRBD1 (5 bases). CDR1 is MNHEY, CDR2 SMNVEV, per germline (reference sequence). The CDR3 loop spans 14 amino acids. V lost 2 bases and J lost 3, with 10 bases in between. The CDR3 bases are TGTGCCAGCAGTTTAAGGCAGGGTTACACTGAAGCTTTCTTT. This encodes CASSLRQGYTEAFF.

J is TRBJ2-7 and V is TRBV11-2, with TRBD1 matching over 9 bases. V shed 0 bases, J shed 0 bases, and the junction held 6 bases outside the gene matches. Germline CDR1 and CDR2: SGHAT and FQNNGV. CDR3 length: 17 residues. CDR3 region: CASSLDLGQGLSYEQYF. The CDR3 nucleotides read TGTGCCAGCAGCTTAGATTTGGGACAGGGCCTCTCCTACGAGCAGTACTTC. Looking up the rest from reference TRBV11-2 and TRBJ2-7 gives the full variable domain: EAGVAQSPRYKIIEKRQSVAFWCNPISGHATLYWYQQILGQGPKLLIQFQNNGVVDDSQLPKDRFSAERLKGVDSTLKIQPAKLEDSAVYLCASSLDLGQGLSYEQYFGPGTRLTVT.